This T cell receptor beta chain originates from a study of cytomegalovirus exposure and HLA in healthy donors. On the study more broadly: The approximately 120 million unique TCR beta sequences, from roughly 170 million T cells, were found by an earlier analysis. Findings of the study overall: Donor immune exposure was known only as CMV serostatus.

The germline gives CDR1 SNHLY, CDR2 FYNNEI. The J segment lost 4 bases and the V segment lost 8 bases, leaving 5 bases of the junction unmatched. There are 12 residues in the CDR3. On this clone itself: Its antigen remains unidentified.

Primers for the PCR totalled 60 Vbeta and 13 Jbeta. The assay was immunoSEQ multiplex PCR, and TCRdb's table has in-frame clones only and misses some. The table has about 50,000 clones, over 70% seen once; the top ten hold approximately 7.7%. The genes are TRBV2 and TRBJ2-7; the match to TRBD1 covers 7 bases. This clonotype was obtained from a man in his thirties or forties in good health and CMV-seropositive. Material for sequencing was PBMCs. The CDR3 here is CASRKGAYEQYF. CDR3 DNA: TGTGCCAGCCGAAAGGGGGCATACGAGCAGTACTTC.